The present T cell receptor (beta chain) was sequenced within a study of control samples from healthy donors and cancer patients. The method was immunoSEQ multiplex PCR; TCRdb's version includes in-frame clones alone and lacks a portion of them. The sample lists 120,000 or so clones, 90% occurring once. V was trimmed by 6 bases and J by 4 bases, leaving 9 bases between them. Per the germline V gene, CDR1 is MDHEN and CDR2 is SYDVKM. The length of the CDR3 is 13 residues. The V call is TRBV28, the J call TRBJ2-2, with D possibly being TRBD1 (5 bases). The clonotype was recovered from a man between 18 and 35 years old in good health. Sample: blood. The CDR3 loop is CASSPQGTGELFF. The CDR3 coding sequence is TGTGCCAGCAGCCCGCAGGGCACCGGGGAGCTGTTTTTT.